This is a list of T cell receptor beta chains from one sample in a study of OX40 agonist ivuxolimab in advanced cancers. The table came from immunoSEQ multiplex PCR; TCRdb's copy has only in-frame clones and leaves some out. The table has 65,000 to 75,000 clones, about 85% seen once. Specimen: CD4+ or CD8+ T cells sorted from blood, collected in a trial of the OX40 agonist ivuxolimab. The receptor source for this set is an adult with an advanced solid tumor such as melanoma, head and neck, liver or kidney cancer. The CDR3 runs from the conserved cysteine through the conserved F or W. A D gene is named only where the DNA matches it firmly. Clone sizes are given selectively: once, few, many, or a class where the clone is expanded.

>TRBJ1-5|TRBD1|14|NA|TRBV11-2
TGTGCCAGCAGCCGCAGGGGGGATTCTCAGCCCCAGCATTTT
CASSRRGDSQPQHF
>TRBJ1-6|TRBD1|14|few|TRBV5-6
TGTGCCAGCAGCACTGGACAGGGGAGGGGACCCCTCCACTTT
CASSTGQGRGPLHF
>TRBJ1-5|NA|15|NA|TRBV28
TGTGCCAGCAGCCGAATTGACAGAAACAATCAGCCCCAGCATTTT
CASSRIDRNNQPQHF
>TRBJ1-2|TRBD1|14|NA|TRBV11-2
TGTGCCAGCAGCTTGTCGACAGGGGAATATGGCTACACCTTC
CASSLSTGEYGYTF
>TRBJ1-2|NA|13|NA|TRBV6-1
TGTGCCAGCAGTGATTCCCTCGGGCGAGGCTACACCTTC
CASSDSLGRGYTF
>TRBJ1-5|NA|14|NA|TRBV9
TGTGCCAGCAGCGTTGGCCCAGGCAATCAGCCCCAGCATTTT
CASSVGPGNQPQHF
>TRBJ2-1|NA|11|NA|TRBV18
TGTGCCAGCTCATCCGGACCCCTGGAGTTCTTC
CASSSGPLEFF
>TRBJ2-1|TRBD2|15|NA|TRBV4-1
TGCGCCAGCAGCCAAGCTCTAGCGGGAGGTGCTGAGCAGTTCTTC
CASSQALAGGAEQFF
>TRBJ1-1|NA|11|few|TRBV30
TGTGCCCGACATTCCCTTTCTGAAGCTTTCTTT
CARHSLSEAFF
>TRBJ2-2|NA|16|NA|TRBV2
TGTGCCAGCAGTGATGGGAGTACCTCAATCCCCGGGGAGCTGTTTTTT
CASSDGSTSIPGELFF
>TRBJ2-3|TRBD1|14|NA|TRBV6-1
TGTGCCAGCAAGAGGACAGGGCCGACAGATACGCAGTATTTT
CASKRTGPTDTQYF
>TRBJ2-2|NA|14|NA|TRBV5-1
TGCGCCAGCAAAAGGCCTGCGAACACCGGGGAGCTGTTTTTT
CASKRPANTGELFF
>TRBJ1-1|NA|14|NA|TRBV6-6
TGTGCCAGCAGTTCCCTTGGAGGCGGGACTGAAGCTTTCTTT
CASSSLGGGTEAFF
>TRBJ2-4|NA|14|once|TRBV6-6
TGTGCCAGCAGCCGAGCCGTAGCCAAAAACATTCAGTACTTC
CASSRAVAKNIQYF
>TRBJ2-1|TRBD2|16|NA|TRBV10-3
TGTGCCATCAGTGAAACGCTAGCGGGAGTCGGGAATGAGCAGTTCTTC
CAISETLAGVGNEQFF
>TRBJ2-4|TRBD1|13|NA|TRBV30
TGTGCCTGGAGTGGGACAGGGTTGAACATTCAGTACTTC
CAWSGTGLNIQYF
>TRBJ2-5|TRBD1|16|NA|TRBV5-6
TGTGCCAGCAGCCCAGAGGTAGACAGGGATGGAGAGACCCAGTACTTC
CASSPEVDRDGETQYF
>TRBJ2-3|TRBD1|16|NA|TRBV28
TGTGCCAGCAGGGGACGACAGGGGATGGATTTGGATACGCAGTATTTT
CASRGRQGMDLDTQYF
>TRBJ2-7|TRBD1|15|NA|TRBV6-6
TGTGCCAGCAGTTATGCCGGGACAGGGTCCTACGAGCAGTACTTC
CASSYAGTGSYEQYF
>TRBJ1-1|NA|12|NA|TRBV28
TGTGCCAGCAGTCAGTGGAACACTGAAGCTTTCTTT
CASSQWNTEAFF
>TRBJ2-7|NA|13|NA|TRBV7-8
TGTGCCAGCAGCCAACGGACAGCCTACGAGCAGTACTTC
CASSQRTAYEQYF
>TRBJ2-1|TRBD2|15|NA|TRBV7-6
TGTGCCAGCAGCTTAGTTGATGCGGGGGGGAATGAGCAGTTCTTC
CASSLVDAGGNEQFF
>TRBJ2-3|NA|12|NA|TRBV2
TGTGCCAGCCGGACAGAAGCAGATACGCAGTATTTT
CASRTEADTQYF
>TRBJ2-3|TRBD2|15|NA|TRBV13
TGTGCCAGCAGCAAAAGACTAGCGGACACAGATACGCAGTATTTT
CASSKRLADTDTQYF
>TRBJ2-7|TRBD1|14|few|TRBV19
TGTGCCAGTCGGCCGGGACAGGCCTCCTACGAGCAGTACTTC
CASRPGQASYEQYF
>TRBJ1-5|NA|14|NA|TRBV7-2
TGTGCCAGCAGCCCGACGGCAGGCAATCAGCCCCAGCATTTT
CASSPTAGNQPQHF
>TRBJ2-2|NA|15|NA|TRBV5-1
TGCGCCAGCAGCTTGGGGGCCGCGAACACCGGGGAGCTGTTTTTT
CASSLGAANTGELFF
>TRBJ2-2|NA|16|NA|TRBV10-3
TGTGCCATCAGTGAAAGGTCACCCTTGAACACCGGGGAGCTGTTTTTT
CAISERSPLNTGELFF
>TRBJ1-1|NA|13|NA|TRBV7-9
TGTGCCAGCAGCTTATTGGTCCACACTGAAGCTTTCTTT
CASSLLVHTEAFF
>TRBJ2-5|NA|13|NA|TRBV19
TGTGCCAGTAGTACCAGCAACCAAGAGACCCAGTACTTC
CASSTSNQETQYF
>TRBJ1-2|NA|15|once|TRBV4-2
TGTGCCAGCAGCCAAGATCTCGGGGAGGACTATGGCTACACCTTC
CASSQDLGEDYGYTF
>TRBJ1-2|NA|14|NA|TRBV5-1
TGCGCCAGCAGCTTGGGGCGGGGAGAGGAAGGCTACACCTTC
CASSLGRGEEGYTF
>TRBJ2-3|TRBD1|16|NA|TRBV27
TGTGCCAGCAGTTTAAGGGGGCGCCTCCACACAGATACGCAGTATTTT
CASSLRGRLHTDTQYF
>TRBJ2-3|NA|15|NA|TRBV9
TGTGCCAGCAGCGGAGGGACGCCCGTTACAGATACGCAGTATTTT
CASSGGTPVTDTQYF
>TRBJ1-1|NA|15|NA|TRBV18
TGTGCCAGCTCACCACCGGGGTTAGAGGGGACTGAAGCTTTCTTT
CASSPPGLEGTEAFF
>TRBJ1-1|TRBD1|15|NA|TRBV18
TGTGCCAGCTCACCACCGACAGGGGGAGGTACTGAAGCTTTCTTT
CASSPPTGGGTEAFF
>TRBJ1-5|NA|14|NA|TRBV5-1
TGCGCCAGCAGCTTGAGGGGGGGAACTCAGCCCCAGCATTTT
CASSLRGGTQPQHF
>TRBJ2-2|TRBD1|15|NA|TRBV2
TGTGCCAGCAGTCAACAGGGGGTGAACACCGGGGAGCTGTTTTTT
CASSQQGVNTGELFF
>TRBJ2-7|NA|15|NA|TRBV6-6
TGTGCCAGCAGTCCAAGGTCGGATACATTCTACGAGCAGTACTTC
CASSPRSDTFYEQYF
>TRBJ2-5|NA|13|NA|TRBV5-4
TGTGCCAGCAGGTCGCAGGGCGTGGAGACCCAGTACTTC
CASRSQGVETQYF
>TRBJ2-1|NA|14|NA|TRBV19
TGTGCCAGTAGTATAACCGGACAGCACGATGAGCAGTTCTTC
CASSITGQHDEQFF
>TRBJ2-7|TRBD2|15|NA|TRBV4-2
TGTGCCAGCAGCGGATGGACTAGCGGGAATTACGAGCAGTACTTC
CASSGWTSGNYEQYF
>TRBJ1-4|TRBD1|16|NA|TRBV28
TGTGCCAGCAGTTCCCCCGGACAGGGAATAGGAGAAAAACTGTTTTTT
CASSSPGQGIGEKLFF
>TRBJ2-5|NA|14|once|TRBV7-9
TGTGCCAGCAGCTTAGCGGAGCGTCCCGAGACCCAGTACTTC
CASSLAERPETQYF
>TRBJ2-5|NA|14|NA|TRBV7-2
TGTGCCAGCAGCTTATATCAGGGCCAAGAGACCCAGTACTTC
CASSLYQGQETQYF
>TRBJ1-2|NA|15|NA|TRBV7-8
TGTGCCAGCAGCTCCCCATTAGGCCAATACTATGGCTACACCTTC
CASSSPLGQYYGYTF
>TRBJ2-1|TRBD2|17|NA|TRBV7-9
TGTGCCAGCAGCTTACCCCAGACTAGCGGGGGGCGGGGTGAGCAGTTCTTC
CASSLPQTSGGRGEQFF
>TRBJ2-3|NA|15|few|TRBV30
TGTGCCTGGAACATTCGGGGGGCTAGCACAGATACGCAGTATTTT
CAWNIRGASTDTQYF
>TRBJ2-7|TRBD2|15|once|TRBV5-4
TGTGCCAGCAGCTTATTTCTAGCGGGAGCAAGCGAGCAGTACTTC
CASSLFLAGASEQYF
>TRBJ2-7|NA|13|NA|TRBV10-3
TGTGCCATCAGTGAGACAGGTACCTACGAGCAGTACTTC
CAISETGTYEQYF
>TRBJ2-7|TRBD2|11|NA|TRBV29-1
TGCAGCGCGGGGACTAGCGGGAAGCAGTACTTC
CSAGTSGKQYF
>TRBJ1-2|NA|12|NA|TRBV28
TGTGCCAGCAGTTCCCCAGGGCTCGGCTACACCTTC
CASSSPGLGYTF
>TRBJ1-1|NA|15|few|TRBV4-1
TGCGCCAGCAGCCAAGGTCGGGATATGAACACTGAAGCTTTCTTT
CASSQGRDMNTEAFF
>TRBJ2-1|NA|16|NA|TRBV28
TGTGCCAGCATTACCCCGAATGGGAGGTGGGGCAATGAGCAGTTCTTC
CASITPNGRWGNEQFF
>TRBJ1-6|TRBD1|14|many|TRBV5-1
TGCGCCAGCAGCTCGGGACAGAATAATTCACCCCTCCACTTT
CASSSGQNNSPLHF
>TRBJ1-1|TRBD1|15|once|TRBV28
TGTGCCAGCGGGGGTACCGGGACAGGGGGCTTTGAAGCTTTCTTT
CASGGTGTGGFEAFF
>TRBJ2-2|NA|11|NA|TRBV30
TGTGCCTGGAACGGGCCGGGGGAGCTGTTTTTT
CAWNGPGELFF
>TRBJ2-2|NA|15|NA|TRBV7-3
TGTGCCAGCAGCTTAGGTGGCCAGGGGCTGGGGGAGCTGTTTTTT
CASSLGGQGLGELFF
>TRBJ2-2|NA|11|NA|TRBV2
TGTGCCAGCAGCGACACCGGGGAGCTGTTTTTT
CASSDTGELFF
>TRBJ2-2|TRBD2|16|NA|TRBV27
TGTGCCAGCAGTTTATGGGAGCGGGGGAACACCGGGGAGCTGTTTTTT
CASSLWERGNTGELFF